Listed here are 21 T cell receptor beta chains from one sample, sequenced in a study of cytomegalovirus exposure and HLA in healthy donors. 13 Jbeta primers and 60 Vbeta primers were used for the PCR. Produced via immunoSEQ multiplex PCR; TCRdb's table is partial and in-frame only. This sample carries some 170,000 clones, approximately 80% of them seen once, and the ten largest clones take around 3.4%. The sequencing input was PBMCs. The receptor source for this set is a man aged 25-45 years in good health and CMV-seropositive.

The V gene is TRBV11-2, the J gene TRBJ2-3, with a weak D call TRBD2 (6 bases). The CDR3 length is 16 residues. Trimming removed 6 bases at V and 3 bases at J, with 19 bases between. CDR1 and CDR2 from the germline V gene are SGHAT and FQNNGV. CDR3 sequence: CASRLTGETVTDTQYF. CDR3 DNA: TGTGCCAGCAGACTAACGGGGGAAACGGTTACAGATACGCAGTATTTT.

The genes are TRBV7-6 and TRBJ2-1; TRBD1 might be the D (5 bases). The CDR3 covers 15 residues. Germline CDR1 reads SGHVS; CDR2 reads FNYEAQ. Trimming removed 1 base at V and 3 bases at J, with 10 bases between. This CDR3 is CASSLGQGLYNEQFF. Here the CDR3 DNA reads TGTGCCAGCAGCTTAGGGCAGGGTCTCTACAATGAGCAGTTCTTC.

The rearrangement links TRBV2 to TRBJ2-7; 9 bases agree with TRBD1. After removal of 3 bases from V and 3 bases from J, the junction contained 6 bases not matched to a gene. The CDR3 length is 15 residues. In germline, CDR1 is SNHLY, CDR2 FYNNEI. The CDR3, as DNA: TGTGCCAGCAGTGAGTCCCGGGACAGGGACTACGAGCAGTACTTC. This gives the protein CASSESRDRDYEQYF.

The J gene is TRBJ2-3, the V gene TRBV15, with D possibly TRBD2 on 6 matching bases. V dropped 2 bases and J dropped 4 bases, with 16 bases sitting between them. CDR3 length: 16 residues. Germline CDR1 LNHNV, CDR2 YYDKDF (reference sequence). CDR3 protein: CATSRKGLDGADTQYF. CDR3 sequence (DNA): TGTGCCACCAGCAGAAAGGGACTCGACGGGGCAGATACGCAGTATTTT.

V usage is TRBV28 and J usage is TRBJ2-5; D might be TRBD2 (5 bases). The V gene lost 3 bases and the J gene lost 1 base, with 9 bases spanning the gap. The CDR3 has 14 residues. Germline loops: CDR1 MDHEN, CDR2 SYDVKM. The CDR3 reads CASSFAGGQETQYF. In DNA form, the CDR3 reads TGTGCCAGCAGTTTTGCAGGAGGCCAAGAGACCCAGTACTTC. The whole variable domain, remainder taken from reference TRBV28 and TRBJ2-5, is DVKVTQSSRYLVKRTGEKVFLECVQDMDHENMFWYRQDPGLGLRLIYFSYDVKMKEKGDIPEGYSVSREKKERFSLILESASTNQTSMYLCASSFAGGQETQYFGPGTRLLVL.

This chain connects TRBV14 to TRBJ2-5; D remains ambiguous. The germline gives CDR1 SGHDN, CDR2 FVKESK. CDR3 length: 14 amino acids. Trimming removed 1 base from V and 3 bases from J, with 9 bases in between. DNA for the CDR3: TGTGCCAGCAGCCAAGTTTCTCTAGAAGAGACCCAGTACTTC. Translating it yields CASSQVSLEETQYF.

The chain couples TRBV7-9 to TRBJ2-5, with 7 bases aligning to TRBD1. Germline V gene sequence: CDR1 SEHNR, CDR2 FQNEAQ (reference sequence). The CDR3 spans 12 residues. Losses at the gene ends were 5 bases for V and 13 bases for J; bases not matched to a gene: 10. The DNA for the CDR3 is TGTGCCAGCAGCGCACAGGGGCGCCTAGGGTACTTC. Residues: CASSAQGRLGYF.

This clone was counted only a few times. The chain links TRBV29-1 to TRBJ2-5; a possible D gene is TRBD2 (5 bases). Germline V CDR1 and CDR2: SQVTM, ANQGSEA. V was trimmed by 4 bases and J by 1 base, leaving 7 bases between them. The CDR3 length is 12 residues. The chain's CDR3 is CSVAAGQETQYF. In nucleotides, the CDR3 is TGCAGCGTTGCGGCGGGCCAAGAGACCCAGTACTTC.

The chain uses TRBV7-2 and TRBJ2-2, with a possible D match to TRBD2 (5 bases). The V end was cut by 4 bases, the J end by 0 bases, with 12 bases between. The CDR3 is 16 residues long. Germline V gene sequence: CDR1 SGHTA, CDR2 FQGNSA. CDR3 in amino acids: CASSSSGLTNTGELFF. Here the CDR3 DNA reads TGTGCCAGCAGCTCATCAGGACTGACGAACACCGGGGAGCTGTTTTTT. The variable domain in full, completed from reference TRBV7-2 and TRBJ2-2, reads GAGVSQSPSNKVTEKGKDVELRCDPISGHTALYWYRQSLGQGLEFLIYFQGNSAPDKSGLPSDRFSAERTGGSVSTLTIQRTQQEDSAVYLCASSSSGLTNTGELFFGEGSRLTVL.

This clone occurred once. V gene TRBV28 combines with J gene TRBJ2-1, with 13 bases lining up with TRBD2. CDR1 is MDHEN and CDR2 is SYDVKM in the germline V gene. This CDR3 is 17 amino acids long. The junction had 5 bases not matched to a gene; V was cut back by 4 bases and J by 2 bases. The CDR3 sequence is CASSSFTSGGAYNEQFF. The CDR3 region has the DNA TGTGCCAGCAGTTCGTTTACTAGCGGGGGGGCCTACAATGAGCAGTTCTTC.

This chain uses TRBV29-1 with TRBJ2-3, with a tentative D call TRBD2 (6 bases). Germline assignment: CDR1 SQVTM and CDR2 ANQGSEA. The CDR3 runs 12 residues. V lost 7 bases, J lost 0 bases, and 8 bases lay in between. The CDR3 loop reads CSGGDSTDTQYF. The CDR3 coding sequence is TGCAGCGGGGGGGACAGCACAGATACGCAGTATTTT.

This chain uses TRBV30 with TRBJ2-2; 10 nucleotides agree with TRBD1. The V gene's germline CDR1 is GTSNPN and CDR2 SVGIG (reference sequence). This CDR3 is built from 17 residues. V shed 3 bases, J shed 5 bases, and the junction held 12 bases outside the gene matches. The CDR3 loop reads CAWSPRPGQGMTGELFF. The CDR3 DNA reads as TGTGCCTGGAGCCCCAGACCGGGACAGGGGATGACCGGGGAGCTGTTTTTT.

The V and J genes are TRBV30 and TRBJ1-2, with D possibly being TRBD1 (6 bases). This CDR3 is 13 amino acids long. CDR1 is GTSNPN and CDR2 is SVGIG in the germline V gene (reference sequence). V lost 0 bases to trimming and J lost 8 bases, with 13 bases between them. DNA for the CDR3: TGTGCCTGGAGTGTCGACAGGAAGCGGGGCTACACCTTC. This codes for CAWSVDRKRGYTF.

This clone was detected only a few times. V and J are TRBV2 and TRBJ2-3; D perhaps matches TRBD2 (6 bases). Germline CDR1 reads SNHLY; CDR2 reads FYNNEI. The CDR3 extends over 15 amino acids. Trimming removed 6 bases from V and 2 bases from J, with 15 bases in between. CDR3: CASSKRTIFTDTQYF. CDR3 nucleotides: TGTGCCAGCAGCAAAAGGACTATCTTCACAGATACGCAGTATTTT.

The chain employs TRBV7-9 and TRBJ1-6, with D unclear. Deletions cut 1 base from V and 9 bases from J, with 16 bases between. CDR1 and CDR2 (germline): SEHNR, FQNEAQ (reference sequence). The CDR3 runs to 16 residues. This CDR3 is CASSLDPQDPLSPLHF. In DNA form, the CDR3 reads TGTGCCAGCAGCTTAGATCCTCAGGATCCACTTTCACCCCTCCACTTT. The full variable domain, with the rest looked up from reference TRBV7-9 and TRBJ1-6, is DTGVSQNPRHKITKRGQNVTFRCDPISEHNRLYWYRQTLGQGPEFLTYFQNEAQLEKSRLLSDRFSAERPKGSFSTLEIQRTEQGDSAMYLCASSLDPQDPLSPLHFGNGTRLTVT.

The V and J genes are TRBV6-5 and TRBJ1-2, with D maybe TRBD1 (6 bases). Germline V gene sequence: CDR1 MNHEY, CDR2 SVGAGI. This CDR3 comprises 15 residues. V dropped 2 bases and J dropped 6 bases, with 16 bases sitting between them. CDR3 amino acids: CASSYGRGLNNGYTF. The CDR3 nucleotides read TGTGCCAGCAGTTACGGCAGGGGCCTGAATAATGGCTACACCTTC.

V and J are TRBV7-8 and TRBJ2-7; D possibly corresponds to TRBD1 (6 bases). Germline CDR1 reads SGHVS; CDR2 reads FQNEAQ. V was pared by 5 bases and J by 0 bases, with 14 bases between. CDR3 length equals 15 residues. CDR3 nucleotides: TGTGCCAGCAGCCGCGCCCGGGACATCTCCTACGAGCAGTACTTC. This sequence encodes CASSRARDISYEQYF.

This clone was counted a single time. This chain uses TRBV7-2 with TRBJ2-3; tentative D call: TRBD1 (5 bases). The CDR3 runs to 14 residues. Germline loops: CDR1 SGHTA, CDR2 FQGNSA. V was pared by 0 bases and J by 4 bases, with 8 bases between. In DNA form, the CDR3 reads TGTGCCAGCAGCTTAGCGTCCAGGGCAGATACGCAGTATTTT. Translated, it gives CASSLASRADTQYF.

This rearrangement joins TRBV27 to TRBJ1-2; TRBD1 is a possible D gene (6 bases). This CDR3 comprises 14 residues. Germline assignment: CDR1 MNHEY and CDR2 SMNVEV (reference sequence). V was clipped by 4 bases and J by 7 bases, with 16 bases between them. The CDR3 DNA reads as TGTGCCAGCAGTTCCATCAAACAGGGATCTGGCTACACCTTC. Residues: CASSSIKQGSGYTF.

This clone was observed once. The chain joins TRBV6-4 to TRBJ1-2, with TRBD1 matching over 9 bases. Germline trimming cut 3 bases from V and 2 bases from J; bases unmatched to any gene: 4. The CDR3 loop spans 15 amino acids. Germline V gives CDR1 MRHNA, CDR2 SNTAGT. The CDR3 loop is CASSESTGGNYGYTF. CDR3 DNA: TGTGCCAGCAGTGAGTCGACAGGGGGAAACTATGGCTACACCTTC.

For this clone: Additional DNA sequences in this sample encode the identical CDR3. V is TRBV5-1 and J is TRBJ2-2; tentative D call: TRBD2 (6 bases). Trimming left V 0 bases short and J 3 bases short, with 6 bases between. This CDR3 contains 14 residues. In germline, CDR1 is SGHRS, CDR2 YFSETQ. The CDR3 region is CASSLAGDTGELFF. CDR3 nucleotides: TGCGCCAGCAGCTTGGCGGGGGACACCGGGGAGCTGTTTTTT.